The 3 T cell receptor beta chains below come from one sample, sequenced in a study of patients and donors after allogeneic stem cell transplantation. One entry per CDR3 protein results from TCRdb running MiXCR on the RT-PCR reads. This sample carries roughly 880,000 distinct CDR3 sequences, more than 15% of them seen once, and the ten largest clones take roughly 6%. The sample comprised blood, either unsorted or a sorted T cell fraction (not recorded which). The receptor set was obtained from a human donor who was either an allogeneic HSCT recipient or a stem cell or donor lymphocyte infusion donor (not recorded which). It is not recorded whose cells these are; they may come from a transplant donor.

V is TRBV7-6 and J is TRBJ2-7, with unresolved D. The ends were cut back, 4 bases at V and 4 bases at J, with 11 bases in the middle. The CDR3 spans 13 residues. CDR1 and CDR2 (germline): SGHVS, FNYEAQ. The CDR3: CASSSGWAYEQYF. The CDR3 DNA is TGTGCCAGCAGCTCTGGATGGGCGTACGAGCAGTACTTC.

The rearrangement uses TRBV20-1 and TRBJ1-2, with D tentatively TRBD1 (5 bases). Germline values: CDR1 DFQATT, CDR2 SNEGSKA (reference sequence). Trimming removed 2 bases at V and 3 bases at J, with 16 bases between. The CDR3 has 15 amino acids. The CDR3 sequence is CSARTYGTVDYGYTF. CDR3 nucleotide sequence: TGCAGTGCTAGAACTTATGGGACGGTAGACTATGGCTACACCTTC.

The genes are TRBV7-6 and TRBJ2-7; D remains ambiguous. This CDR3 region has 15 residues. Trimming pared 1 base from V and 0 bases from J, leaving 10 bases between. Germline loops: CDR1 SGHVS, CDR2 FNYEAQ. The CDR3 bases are TGTGCCAGCAGCTTAGACCCTTATGTCTCCTACGAGCAGTACTTC. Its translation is CASSLDPYVSYEQYF.